Given below is one TCR beta chain in context. This sample is drawn from a study of patients and donors after allogeneic stem cell transplantation. TCRdb fed the RT-PCR reads into MiXCR, producing one record per CDR3 protein. The table includes about 160,000 distinct CDR3 sequences, about 24% detected once. This receptor was identified in a human donor who was either an allogeneic HSCT recipient or a stem cell or donor lymphocyte infusion donor (not recorded which). It is not recorded whose cells these are; they may come from a transplant donor. Sequencing was carried out using blood, either unsorted or a sorted T cell fraction (not recorded which).

This chain's CDR3 is CASSKEGTAQETQYF. The CDR3 coding sequence is TGTGCCAGCAGCAAAGAAGGGACAGCTCAAGAGACCCAGTACTTC. The chain couples TRBV21-1 to TRBJ2-5; the table names TRBD1, a call not compared with the DNA. TRBV21-1 is a documented pseudogene. CDR3 length equals 15 residues.